Below, 14 T cell receptor beta chains from the same sample are listed, as sequenced in a study of blood T cell repertoires in COVID-19. The method was immunoSEQ multiplex PCR; TCRdb's version includes in-frame clones alone and lacks a portion of them. The repertoire holds tens of thousands of clones, with roughly nine tenths as singletons. The sequencing input was peripheral blood. These receptor sequences come from a woman aged 60-75 years with COVID-19, enrolled during active disease.

V and J are TRBV6-4 and TRBJ2-2; 8 nucleotides match TRBD1. Germline V lookup: CDR1 MRHNA, CDR2 SNTAGT. The CDR3 is 13 residues long. V lost 6 bases, J lost 5 bases, and 2 bases stayed unmatched. The DNA of the CDR3 is TGTGCCAGCAGCGGACAGGGAACCGGGGAGCTGTTTTTT. Translated, it gives CASSGQGTGELFF.

A single count supports this clone. The chain employs TRBV9 and TRBJ1-1, with 9 bases fitting TRBD1. Germline V gives CDR1 SGDLS, CDR2 YYNGEE. Trimming at V came to 1 base and at J to 6 bases, leaving 7 bases not matched to a gene. This CDR3 spans 15 amino acids. This chain's CDR3 is CASSVTGGAGPEAFF. For the CDR3, the DNA is TGTGCCAGCAGCGTAACAGGGGGCGCCGGGCCTGAAGCTTTCTTT.

The chain has TRBV2 and TRBJ1-4; maybe TRBD1 (5 bases). The germline CDR1 and CDR2 sequences are SNHLY and FYNNEI. The length of the CDR3 is 13 residues. V lost 8 bases, J lost 3 bases, and 10 bases lay in between. This chain's CDR3 is CASGGGSNEKLFF. The CDR3 DNA reads TGTGCCAGCGGGGGAGGTTCTAATGAAAAACTGTTTTTT.

J is TRBJ2-5 and V is TRBV10-1, with 7 bases matching TRBD2. CDR1 WNHNN and CDR2 SYGVQD come from the germline V gene (reference sequence). V trimming: 6 bases; J trimming: 9 bases; junction bases outside the gene matches: 10. CDR3 size: 13 residues. Here the CDR3 reads CASSETSTNPQYF. CDR3 DNA sequence: TGCGCCAGCAGCGAGACTAGCACCAATCCCCAGTACTTC.

This clone was seen a handful of times. The chain is built from TRBV3-1 (or the pseudogene TRBV3-2) and TRBJ1-2; D is perhaps TRBD1 (6 bases). The CDR3 consists of 14 residues. V lost 4 bases, J lost 1 base, and 10 bases lay in between. Germline CDR1 LGHDT, CDR2 YNNKEL (reference sequence). The CDR3 reads CASSPGAHNYGYTF. The CDR3 DNA is TGTGCCAGCAGCCCAGGGGCCCATAACTATGGCTACACCTTC.

The V and J genes are TRBV2 and TRBJ1-5; 10 nucleotides match TRBD1. V lost 4 bases, J lost 7 bases, and 10 bases stayed unmatched. CDR3 size: 16 residues. From germline, CDR1 is SNHLY and CDR2 FYNNEI. The CDR3 region has the DNA TGTGCCAGCAGTGGATCCGGGACAGGGGTCCCCCAGCCCCAGCATTTT. Protein sequence: CASSGSGTGVPQPQHF. Using reference TRBV2 and TRBJ1-5 for the parts outside the CDR3, the full variable domain is EPEVTQTPSHQVTQMGQEVILRCVPISNHLYFYWYRQILGQKVEFLVSFYNNEISEKSEIFDDQFSVERPDGSNFTLKIRSTKLEDSAMYFCASSGSGTGVPQPQHFGDGTRLSIL.

The J gene is TRBJ1-5, the V gene TRBV30; 8 bases map to TRBD1. The CDR3 runs 14 residues. Germline V lookup: CDR1 GTSNPN, CDR2 SVGIG (reference sequence). Unmatched junction bases numbered 4, after V lost 3 bases and J lost 3 bases. The CDR3 protein is CAWSQGQDNQPQHF. As DNA, the CDR3 is TGTGCCTGGAGCCAGGGACAGGACAATCAGCCCCAGCATTTT.

This clone was detected a few times. The chain links TRBV9 to TRBJ2-1, with 14 bases matching TRBD2. This CDR3 contains 16 residues. Germline CDR1 SGDLS, CDR2 YYNGEE. The V gene end was trimmed by 3 bases and the J gene end by 6 bases; junction bases not matched to a gene: 5. As DNA, the CDR3 is TGTGCCAGCAGCGCGGGACTAGCGGGAGCCACCAATGAGCAGTTCTTC. Amino acids: CASSAGLAGATNEQFF.

This clone was seen once. This chain uses TRBV28 with TRBJ2-1; D perhaps matches TRBD2 (6 bases). CDR1 and CDR2 from the germline V gene are MDHEN and SYDVKM. The CDR3 covers 18 residues. V lost 6 bases to trimming and J lost 2 bases, with 23 bases between them. The CDR3 nucleotides are TGTGCCAGCAGCCTCGCATGGTTGGGCGGAGGGGCCTACAATGAGCAGTTCTTC. Amino acid sequence: CASSLAWLGGGAYNEQFF.

Here the CDR3 reads CASSRSGQDGEQYF. The CDR3 DNA reads TGTGCCAGCAGCCGGTCCGGACAGGATGGGGAGCAGTACTTC. This chain uses TRBV11-2 with TRBJ2-7; 7 bases line up with TRBD1. Germline V gene sequence: CDR1 SGHAT, CDR2 FQNNGV. V shed 5 bases, J shed 7 bases, and the junction held 11 bases outside the gene matches. The CDR3 loop spans 14 amino acids.

The J gene is TRBJ2-7, the V gene TRBV20-1; D unresolved. Germline assignment: CDR1 DFQATT and CDR2 SNEGSKA (reference sequence). The CDR3 length is 12 residues. V lost 3 bases, J lost 4 bases, and 10 bases lay in between. The CDR3 nucleotides are TGCAGTGCTAGTTTAGCCGAGTACGAGCAGTACTTC. Translating it yields CSASLAEYEQYF.

The rearrangement uses TRBV7-6 and TRBJ2-7, with unresolved D. From germline, CDR1 is SGHVS and CDR2 FNYEAQ. The CDR3 is made up of 16 amino acids. The V and J ends lost 4 bases and 3 bases respectively, with 19 bases between them. This CDR3 is CASSSLCQSRIYEQYF. In nucleotides, the CDR3 is TGTGCCAGCAGCTCTCTTTGCCAGTCCCGAATCTACGAGCAGTACTTC.

The V call is TRBV6-2 or TRBV6-3, the J call TRBJ1-1; D might be TRBD1 (5 bases). Per the germline V gene, CDR1 is MNHEY and CDR2 is SVGEGT. Trimming removed 0 bases at V and 0 bases at J, with 11 bases between. This CDR3 contains 16 residues. In nucleotides, the CDR3 is TGTGCCAGCAGTTACTCCCCCCGGACACTGAACACTGAAGCTTTCTTT. Protein sequence: CASSYSPRTLNTEAFF.

In nucleotides, the CDR3 is TGTGCCAGTAGTATTCCAGGGTCCCTTAACTATGGCTACACCTTC. Amino acid sequence: CASSIPGSLNYGYTF. The chain employs TRBV19 and TRBJ1-2; TRBD1 is a possible D gene (5 bases). The CDR3 sequence is 15 residues long. The germline V and J ends were trimmed by 3 bases and 1 base, with 12 bases remaining between them. Germline CDR1 is LNHDA and CDR2 is SQIVND (reference sequence).